Listed below are T cell receptor beta chains from one sample, sequenced in a study of TIL therapy for anti-PD-1-resistant metastatic lung cancer. Using immunoSEQ multiplex PCR, the repertoire was profiled, and TCRdb retains in-frame clones only, with some absent. The sample holds 10,000 or so clones, approximately 60% seen once. The material sequenced was tumor tissue, taken at baseline. All receptors come from a person aged 25 to 85 with non-small cell lung cancer. Both conserved end residues are part of each CDR3. The order of the fields is clone size, J gene, D gene, V gene, CDR3 DNA, CDR3 protein. D genes are given only for firm matches. Size is omitted from some rows. Given values are once, few, many or a class for expanded clones.

clone_size: .
j_call: TRBJ2-1
d_call: TRBD2
v_call: TRBV30
cdr3_nt: TGTGCCTGGAGACTAGCGGCCTACAATGAGCAGTTCTTC
cdr3_aa: CAWRLAAYNEQFF

clone_size: .
j_call: TRBJ1-5
d_call: .
v_call: TRBV5-8
cdr3_nt: TGTGCCAGCAGCTTACAGGGCTTTAGCAATCAGCCCCAGCATTTT
cdr3_aa: CASSLQGFSNQPQHF

clone_size: .
j_call: TRBJ2-1
d_call: .
v_call: TRBV18
cdr3_nt: TGTGCCAGCTCCCCTAGTCACAATGAGCAGTTCTTC
cdr3_aa: CASSPSHNEQFF

clone_size: .
j_call: TRBJ1-5
d_call: .
v_call: TRBV2
cdr3_nt: TGTGCCAGCAGTGCGGAACAAGTTAGCAATCAGCCCCAGCATTTT
cdr3_aa: CASSAEQVSNQPQHF

clone_size: .
j_call: TRBJ2-7
d_call: .
v_call: TRBV28
cdr3_nt: TGTGCCAGCAGTTCCCCGAGGATTGGGGCCTACGAGCAGTACTTC
cdr3_aa: CASSSPRIGAYEQYF

clone_size: .
j_call: TRBJ1-2
d_call: .
v_call: TRBV5-6
cdr3_nt: TGTGCCAGCAGCCCGGGGGCTTCTAACTATGGCTACACCTTC
cdr3_aa: CASSPGASNYGYTF

clone_size: .
j_call: TRBJ2-5
d_call: TRBD2
v_call: TRBV5-4
cdr3_nt: TGTGCCAGCAGCTTGGGGGGGGGACTAGAAAGGACCCAGTACTTC
cdr3_aa: CASSLGGGLERTQYF

clone_size: .
j_call: TRBJ1-4
d_call: .
v_call: TRBV6-1
cdr3_nt: TGTGCCAGCAGTGAAGGAAGGGGGGAACTTAAACTGTTTTTT
cdr3_aa: CASSEGRGELKLFF

clone_size: .
j_call: TRBJ2-1
d_call: .
v_call: TRBV21-1
cdr3_nt: TGTGCCAGCATCACAGGGGCAGCGGATGCCTCCTACAATGAGCAGTTCTTC
cdr3_aa: CASITGAADASYNEQFF

clone_size: once
j_call: TRBJ2-3
d_call: .
v_call: TRBV5-6
cdr3_nt: TGTGCCAGCAGCTTGGAGGGATTTACGCAGTATTTT
cdr3_aa: CASSLEGFTQYF

clone_size: .
j_call: TRBJ2-6
d_call: .
v_call: TRBV7-8
cdr3_nt: TGTGCCAGCAGCGCCGGGGGAACCCTCCTGACTTTC
cdr3_aa: CASSAGGTLLTF

clone_size: few
j_call: TRBJ1-5
d_call: .
v_call: TRBV30
cdr3_nt: TGTGCCTGGAGTGTACAAGAGGACCAGCCCCAGCATTTT
cdr3_aa: CAWSVQEDQPQHF

clone_size: .
j_call: TRBJ2-7
d_call: TRBD2
v_call: TRBV6-5
cdr3_nt: TGTGCCAGCAGTTACTCTAGCGGGGGTCTACTTCGCGAGCAGTACTTC
cdr3_aa: CASSYSSGGLLREQYF

clone_size: .
j_call: TRBJ2-6
d_call: .
v_call: TRBV15
cdr3_nt: TGTGCCACCAGCAGAGATTTAAATATAAGGGCCAACGTCCTGACTTTC
cdr3_aa: CATSRDLNIRANVLTF

clone_size: medium-sized
j_call: TRBJ1-1
d_call: .
v_call: TRBV5-1
cdr3_nt: TGCGCCAGCAACGTGGGACCGAGCAACACTGAAGCTTTCTTT
cdr3_aa: CASNVGPSNTEAFF

clone_size: once
j_call: TRBJ1-4
d_call: .
v_call: TRBV10-3
cdr3_nt: TGTGCCATCAGTGAGGCCGATGAAAAACTGTTTTTT
cdr3_aa: CAISEADEKLFF

clone_size: .
j_call: TRBJ2-1
d_call: .
v_call: TRBV6-5
cdr3_nt: TGTGCCAGCATGGGGGGCCCTCTTTACAATGAGCAGTTCTTC
cdr3_aa: CASMGGPLYNEQFF

clone_size: .
j_call: TRBJ2-3
d_call: TRBD1
v_call: TRBV7-2
cdr3_nt: TGTGCCAGCAGCCCCCAAGGGGGCCGCACAGATACGCAGTATTTT
cdr3_aa: CASSPQGGRTDTQYF

clone_size: large
j_call: TRBJ2-7
d_call: .
v_call: TRBV7-9
cdr3_nt: TGTGCCAGCAGCTTTTGGGACCGGCCCTACGAGCAGTACTTC
cdr3_aa: CASSFWDRPYEQYF

clone_size: .
j_call: TRBJ1-5
d_call: .
v_call: TRBV7-2
cdr3_nt: TGTGCCAGCAGCTTAGCAGGGGACAATCAGCCCCAGCATTTT
cdr3_aa: CASSLAGDNQPQHF

clone_size: .
j_call: TRBJ1-1
d_call: .
v_call: TRBV4-2
cdr3_nt: TGTGCCAGCAGCCCTAGGGGGGCGCGGACTGAAGCTTTCTTT
cdr3_aa: CASSPRGARTEAFF

clone_size: .
j_call: TRBJ1-4
d_call: .
v_call: TRBV27
cdr3_nt: TGTGCCAGCAGTTTATCGCCGGGGCTCATTAATGAAAAACTGTTTTTT
cdr3_aa: CASSLSPGLINEKLFF

clone_size: .
j_call: TRBJ2-7
d_call: TRBD2
v_call: TRBV6-6
cdr3_nt: TGTGCCAGCAGTTACGGGACTAGCGGGACTGAGCAGTACTTC
cdr3_aa: CASSYGTSGTEQYF

clone_size: few
j_call: TRBJ1-6
d_call: .
v_call: TRBV6-5
cdr3_nt: TGTGCCAGCAGTTATATCTATAATTCACCCCTCCACTTT
cdr3_aa: CASSYIYNSPLHF

clone_size: few
j_call: TRBJ2-1
d_call: TRBD2
v_call: TRBV14
cdr3_nt: TGTGCCAGCAGCCGACTGCCGGGACTAGCGGGGGTCAATGAGCAGTTCTTC
cdr3_aa: CASSRLPGLAGVNEQFF

clone_size: .
j_call: TRBJ1-4
d_call: TRBD1
v_call: TRBV7-6
cdr3_nt: TGTGCCAGCAGCTTAGGATTGACAGGGAGGGAAAAACTGTTTTTT
cdr3_aa: CASSLGLTGREKLFF

clone_size: medium-sized
j_call: TRBJ1-6
d_call: .
v_call: TRBV4-2
cdr3_nt: TGTGCCAGCAGCCAAGGCCCCTCAGGGAGCTCCTATAATTCACCCCTCCACTTT
cdr3_aa: CASSQGPSGSSYNSPLHF

clone_size: few
j_call: TRBJ2-1
d_call: TRBD2
v_call: TRBV7-2
cdr3_nt: TGTGCCAGCAGCTTAAGAGCCGGACTAGCCTACAATGAGCAGTTCTTC
cdr3_aa: CASSLRAGLAYNEQFF

clone_size: .
j_call: TRBJ2-1
d_call: .
v_call: TRBV11-3
cdr3_nt: TGTGCCAGCAGCTCCCTTGGGGGGTTTGACTTGCGCGGGAATGAGCAGTTCTTC
cdr3_aa: CASSSLGGFDLRGNEQFF

clone_size: .
j_call: TRBJ2-7
d_call: .
v_call: TRBV7-2
cdr3_nt: TGTGCCAGTAAGGGGGAAGCCTACGAGCAGTACTTC
cdr3_aa: CASKGEAYEQYF

clone_size: .
j_call: TRBJ2-1
d_call: TRBD1
v_call: TRBV5-1
cdr3_nt: TGCGCCAGCTCCCGGGACAGGGTTTACAATGAGCAGTTCTTC
cdr3_aa: CASSRDRVYNEQFF

clone_size: .
j_call: TRBJ2-1
d_call: .
v_call: TRBV5-4
cdr3_nt: TGTGCCAGCAGCCCTTTGCGGGACAATGAGCAGTTCTTC
cdr3_aa: CASSPLRDNEQFF

clone_size: .
j_call: TRBJ2-7
d_call: TRBD2
v_call: TRBV4-2
cdr3_nt: TGTGCCAGCAGCCAAAGGGAGGGGTACGAGCAGTACTTC
cdr3_aa: CASSQREGYEQYF

clone_size: medium-sized
j_call: TRBJ1-1
d_call: .
v_call: TRBV7-9
cdr3_nt: TGTGCCAGCAGCCTTGTATATCGGAGGGCTTTCTTT
cdr3_aa: CASSLVYRRAFF

clone_size: .
j_call: TRBJ2-1
d_call: TRBD2
v_call: TRBV5-1
cdr3_nt: TGCGCCAGCAGCTGGGGACTAGCGGACAATGAGCAGTTCTTC
cdr3_aa: CASSWGLADNEQFF

clone_size: .
j_call: TRBJ2-7
d_call: TRBD2
v_call: TRBV19
cdr3_nt: TGTGCCAGTAGTGTGGCGGGAGGAGGTTACGAGCAGTACTTC
cdr3_aa: CASSVAGGGYEQYF

clone_size: .
j_call: TRBJ1-1
d_call: .
v_call: TRBV7-9
cdr3_nt: TGTGCCAGCAGCTTAGCGAGATTCGGGAACACTGAAGCTTTCTTT
cdr3_aa: CASSLARFGNTEAFF

clone_size: .
j_call: TRBJ2-3
d_call: TRBD2
v_call: TRBV2
cdr3_nt: TGTGCCAGCAGTGAGGGCCCGGCAGACGGGCTAGCGGGATGGAATACGCAGTATTTT
cdr3_aa: CASSEGPADGLAGWNTQYF

clone_size: .
j_call: TRBJ2-5
d_call: TRBD1
v_call: TRBV11-2
cdr3_nt: TGTGCCAGCACCATAGCCCCCGACAGGGAAGAGACCCAGTACTTC
cdr3_aa: CASTIAPDREETQYF

clone_size: .
j_call: TRBJ2-7
d_call: TRBD2
v_call: TRBV19
cdr3_nt: TGTGCCAGCAGGACGGGACTAAACTCCTACGAGCAGTACTTC
cdr3_aa: CASRTGLNSYEQYF

clone_size: .
j_call: TRBJ2-7
d_call: .
v_call: TRBV5-1
cdr3_nt: TGCGCCAGCAGCTTTTTGGCAGGCGCCTCCTACGAGCAGTACTTC
cdr3_aa: CASSFLAGASYEQYF

clone_size: once
j_call: TRBJ2-2
d_call: .
v_call: TRBV7-3
cdr3_nt: TGTGCCAGCAGCCACACAAACACCGGGGAGCTGTTTTTT
cdr3_aa: CASSHTNTGELFF

clone_size: .
j_call: TRBJ1-2
d_call: .
v_call: TRBV6-1
cdr3_nt: TGTGCCAGCAGTGAAGGGGGGGGTTATGGCTACACCTTC
cdr3_aa: CASSEGGGYGYTF

clone_size: .
j_call: TRBJ2-7
d_call: .
v_call: TRBV7-9
cdr3_nt: TGTGCCAGCAGCTTAGCTGTCGGCAGGGGCTCGTTAGGGCAGTACTTC
cdr3_aa: CASSLAVGRGSLGQYF

clone_size: .
j_call: TRBJ2-2
d_call: .
v_call: TRBV11-3
cdr3_nt: TGTGCCAGCAGCTTATCTGGGTACACCGGGGAGCTGTTTTTT
cdr3_aa: CASSLSGYTGELFF

clone_size: once
j_call: TRBJ2-3
d_call: .
v_call: TRBV5-6
cdr3_nt: TGTGCCAGCAGCTCTGAGGGCACAGATACGCAGTATTTT
cdr3_aa: CASSSEGTDTQYF

clone_size: .
j_call: TRBJ1-5
d_call: .
v_call: TRBV5-1
cdr3_nt: TGCGCCAGCAGCTTGGACGGTGAACAGCCCCAGCATTTT
cdr3_aa: CASSLDGEQPQHF

clone_size: .
j_call: TRBJ1-1
d_call: .
v_call: TRBV7-3
cdr3_nt: TGTGCCAGCAGCATAACAGGGTCCGGTGAAGCTTTCTTT
cdr3_aa: CASSITGSGEAFF

clone_size: .
j_call: TRBJ1-1
d_call: .
v_call: TRBV2
cdr3_nt: TGTGCCAGCAGTGTGGAGGGCATGAACACTGAAGCTTTCTTT
cdr3_aa: CASSVEGMNTEAFF

clone_size: .
j_call: TRBJ1-5
d_call: .
v_call: TRBV2
cdr3_nt: TGTGCCAGCTCACGAGGCAGCCAGCCCCAGCATTTT
cdr3_aa: CASSRGSQPQHF

clone_size: few
j_call: TRBJ1-1
d_call: TRBD1
v_call: TRBV25-1
cdr3_nt: TGTGCCAGCAGTGAATGGACAGGACCGAACACTGAAGCTTTCTTT
cdr3_aa: CASSEWTGPNTEAFF

clone_size: .
j_call: TRBJ1-4
d_call: TRBD1
v_call: TRBV7-9
cdr3_nt: TGTGCCAGCAGCTCGTCGGACAGGGGATGGGAACTGTTTTTT
cdr3_aa: CASSSSDRGWELFF